This T cell receptor beta chain was retrieved from a study of response to subunit inactivated influenza vaccine. MiXCR, run by TCRdb on the RT-PCR reads, gives a single entry per CDR3 protein. The sample records fewer than 250,000 distinct CDR3 sequences, under 15% being singletons. Trimming pared 1 base from V and 8 bases from J, leaving 14 bases between. The CDR3 is 14 residues long. The germline gives CDR1 SEHNR, CDR2 FQNEAQ (reference sequence). This clonotype was observed a handful of times. Its antigen is not known. Notes on the study in general: Only a handful of new T cells, the authors suggested, are recruited with each seasonal influenza vaccination.

This rearrangement joins TRBV7-9 to TRBJ1-2; D unclear. This receptor was obtained from a man aged 45-65 years who received an inactivated influenza vaccine. The sample was CD8+ T cells sorted from PBMCs, taken 5 to 6 days after vaccination. For the CDR3, the DNA is TGTGCCAGCAGCTTAGTCTCCGGGGAAGCGGGCTACACCTTC. It codes for CASSLVSGEAGYTF.